These 12 T cell receptor beta chains originate from one sample sequenced in a study of T-cell memory formation after mild COVID-19. TCRdb redid the calling of the 5' RACE reads with MiXCR, one entry per CDR3 protein. Among fewer than 550,000 distinct CDR3 sequences listed, 15% to 20% were seen once. What was sequenced was PBMCs or a T cell subset sorted from them (not recorded which). These receptors came from an adult woman who had mild COVID-19 (a few samples of this study predate the infection). Cell type and time point are not known.

The chain recombines TRBV15 with TRBJ2-2; D may be TRBD1 (6 bases). The CDR3 has 16 residues. V was pared by 2 bases and J by 6 bases, with 16 bases between. Germline values: CDR1 LNHNV, CDR2 YYDKDF (reference sequence). The CDR3 DNA is TGTGCCACCAGCAGAATACCGGGACAAAAGGCCGGGGAGCTGTTTTTT. Translated, it gives CATSRIPGQKAGELFF. Based on the CDR3 plus reference TRBV15 and TRBJ2-2, the full variable domain is DAMVIQNPRYQVTQFGKPVTLSCSQTLNHNVMYWYQQKSSQAPKLLFHYYDKDFNNEADTPDNFQSRRPNTSFCFLDIRSPGLGDTAMYLCATSRIPGQKAGELFFGEGSRLTVL.

This clonotype was found a few times. The chain joins TRBV6-5 to TRBJ2-3; TRBD2 is a possible D gene (5 bases). The CDR3 totals 13 residues. The germline V gene has CDR1 MNHEY and CDR2 SVGAGI. V was trimmed by 8 bases and J by 1 base, leaving 10 bases between them. CDR3 amino acids: CASRRIGTDTQYF. In nucleotides, the CDR3 is TGTGCCAGCCGGAGGATCGGCACAGATACGCAGTATTTT.

This clonotype was seen more than once but under ten times. This chain links TRBV7-9 with TRBJ1-2; D is unclear. Germline V CDR1 and CDR2: SEHNR, FQNEAQ (reference sequence). The V end lost 1 base, the J end lost 7 bases, and 10 bases lay between the germline ends. The CDR3 is 13 residues long. In DNA, the CDR3 is TGTGCCAGCAGCTTAGAAGGCACCGTTGGCTACACCTTC. Translating it yields CASSLEGTVGYTF.

This clonotype has more than one count but fewer than ten. The gene calls are TRBV10-2 and TRBJ2-1, with D unclear. The CDR3 is made up of 12 amino acids. The germline V gene encodes CDR1 WSHSY and CDR2 SAAADI. V was trimmed by 7 bases and J by 10 bases, leaving 14 bases between them. CDR3 sequence reads: CASTRELGEQFF. The CDR3 nucleotides read TGCGCCAGCACCAGAGAGTTAGGGGAGCAGTTCTTC.

This clonotype was detected only a few times. The genes are TRBV7-7 and TRBJ2-7; unclear D gene. This CDR3 comprises 13 residues. Germline values: CDR1 SSHAT, CDR2 FNYEAQ (reference sequence). V lost 4 bases, J lost 6 bases, and 13 bases lay in between. The CDR3 nucleotides read TGTGCCAGCAGCTCCGGGCCGGATGGCGAGCAGTACTTC. This codes for CASSSGPDGEQYF.

V is TRBV15 and J is TRBJ2-5, with TRBD1 as a possible D gene (5 bases). Trimming cost V 0 bases and J 3 bases, with 8 bases left between them. The CDR3 is 14 residues long. CDR1 is LNHNV, CDR2 YYDKDF, per germline (reference sequence). The CDR3 reads CATSRESTEETQYF. In nucleotides, the CDR3 is TGTGCCACCAGCAGAGAGTCGACAGAAGAGACCCAGTACTTC.

This clonotype was counted between two and nine times. The chain recombines TRBV29-1 with TRBJ1-2; no definite D call. With 7 bases removed from V and 0 bases from J, the gap between germline ends came to 27 bases. This CDR3 has 18 residues. Germline V gene data show CDR1 as SQVTM and CDR2 as ANQGSEA. CDR3 in DNA: TGCAGCGGTGGGCCCGAGGCCCCTCTTGGAGGGTCTAACTATGGCTACACCTTC. Encoded protein: CSGGPEAPLGGSNYGYTF.

This clonotype was observed a handful of times. The genes are TRBV5-6 and TRBJ2-1; 9 nucleotides match TRBD2. The CDR3 has 15 residues. Germline CDR1 is SGHDT and CDR2 is YYEEEE. The V gene end was trimmed by 2 bases and the J gene end by 6 bases; junction bases not matched to a gene: 6. The CDR3 here is CASSFLAGVSNEQFF. The CDR3 coding sequence is TGTGCCAGCAGCTTCTTAGCGGGAGTGAGCAATGAGCAGTTCTTC.

This clonotype turned up a few times. The rearrangement joins TRBV7-9 to TRBJ2-5; TRBD2 matches 11 bases. After removal of 4 bases from V and 3 bases from J, the junction contained 13 bases not matched to a gene. The CDR3 covers 18 residues. Germline V gives CDR1 SEHNR, CDR2 FQNEAQ (reference sequence). CDR3 in amino acids: CASSSTTSGATREETQYF. The CDR3 DNA is TGTGCCAGCAGCTCCACGACTAGCGGGGCCACCCGGGAAGAGACCCAGTACTTC.

The chain uses TRBV2 and TRBJ2-3; possibly TRBD1 or TRBD2 for D (5 bases each). This CDR3 is built from 13 residues. Trimming stripped 4 bases from V and 5 bases from J, with 10 bases between. Germline values: CDR1 SNHLY, CDR2 FYNNEI. The CDR3 sequence: CASSGDAGDTQYF. The DNA of the CDR3 is TGTGCCAGCAGTGGGGACGCCGGAGATACGCAGTATTTT.

The rearrangement uses TRBV7-9 and TRBJ1-1; no clear D. Germline values: CDR1 SEHNR, CDR2 FQNEAQ (reference sequence). This CDR3 spans 15 amino acids. Trimming removed 5 bases at V and 0 bases at J, with 13 bases between. CDR3 coding DNA: TGTGCCAGCAGCCGAGGACCCAGGATGAACACTGAAGCTTTCTTT. Amino acid sequence: CASSRGPRMNTEAFF. The variable domain in full, completed from reference TRBV7-9 and TRBJ1-1, reads DTGVSQNPRHKITKRGQNVTFRCDPISEHNRLYWYRQTLGQGPEFLTYFQNEAQLEKSRLLSDRFSAERPKGSFSTLEIQRTEQGDSAMYLCASSRGPRMNTEAFFGQGTRLTVV.

The sample holds a few counts of this clonotype. V gene TRBV12-3 or TRBV12-4 combines with J gene TRBJ1-4; 7 bases match TRBD1. J was trimmed by 0 bases and V by 5 bases; bases with no gene match: 6. This CDR3 contains 16 residues. CDR3 region: CASSTGDRATNEKLFF. The CDR3 DNA reads as TGTGCCAGCAGTACCGGAGACAGGGCAACTAATGAAAAACTGTTTTTT.